This T cell receptor beta chain was identified during a study of shared clonotypes between healthy human individuals. Terminally differentiated effector memory CD45RA+ cells were excluded by CCR7 positive selection of CD45RO-negative cells. The germline CDR1 and CDR2 sequences are SNHLY and FYNNEI. There are 15 residues in the CDR3. Trimming stripped 0 bases from V and 1 base from J, with 10 bases between. Overall study results and limits: Some naive CD4 clonotypes, roughly 5%, turned up in common across four donors.

The method was immunoSEQ multiplex PCR; TCRdb's version includes in-frame clones alone and lacks a portion of them. The repertoire holds about 2 million clones, with roughly 94% as singletons. A word on this clone: Its antigen is unknown.

This clonotype was sampled from a man younger than 35 in good health. Input material: naive CD8+ T cells sorted from blood. The V gene is TRBV2, the J gene TRBJ2-7, with D uncertain. The DNA for the CDR3 is TGTGCCAGCAGTGAAGCAACCAGTCGGTCCTACGAGCAGTACTTC. The encoded protein is CASSEATSRSYEQYF. The full variable domain, with the rest looked up from reference TRBV2 and TRBJ2-7, is EPEVTQTPSHQVTQMGQEVILRCVPISNHLYFYWYRQILGQKVEFLVSFYNNEISEKSEIFDDQFSVERPDGSNFTLKIRSTKLEDSAMYFCASSEATSRSYEQYFGPGTRLTVT.